This section outlines one T cell receptor (beta chain) sequence together with its context. This record belongs to a study of blood T cell repertoires in COVID-19. Germline V lookup: CDR1 MNHEY, CDR2 SMNVEV (reference sequence). The CDR3 totals 13 residues. J lost 6 bases, V lost 7 bases, and 8 bases had no gene match. Assay: immunoSEQ multiplex PCR; the TCRdb copy retains only in-frame clones and omits some. The sample includes 90,000 or so clones, about nine tenths of them seen just once. The source is a human donor with active COVID-19. The donor label of this sample is uncertain. The specimen sequenced was peripheral blood. The chain carries TRBV27 and TRBJ1-1, with 7 bases matching TRBD1. The CDR3, as DNA: TGTGCCAGCAACTCACAGGGGATGTCTGAAGCTTTCTTT. Translating gives CASNSQGMSEAFF.